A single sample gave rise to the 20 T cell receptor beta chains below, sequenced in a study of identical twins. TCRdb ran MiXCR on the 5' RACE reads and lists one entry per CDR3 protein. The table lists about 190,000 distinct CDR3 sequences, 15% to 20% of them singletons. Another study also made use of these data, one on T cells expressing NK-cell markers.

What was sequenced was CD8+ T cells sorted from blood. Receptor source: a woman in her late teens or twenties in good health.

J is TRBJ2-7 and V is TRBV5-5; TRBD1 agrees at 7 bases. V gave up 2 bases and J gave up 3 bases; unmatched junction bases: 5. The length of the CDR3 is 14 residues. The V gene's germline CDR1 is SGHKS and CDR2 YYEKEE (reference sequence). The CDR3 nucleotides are TGTGCCAGCAGCTTCAGGACAGGTAACTACGAGCAGTACTTC. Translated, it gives CASSFRTGNYEQYF.

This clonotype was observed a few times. This chain's CDR3 is CASSYRDREQFF. As DNA, the CDR3 is TGTGCCAGCAGTTACAGGGATCGTGAGCAGTTCTTC. The J gene is TRBJ2-1, the V gene TRBV6-5; D is unresolved. The CDR3 runs 12 residues. V dropped 2 bases and J dropped 9 bases, with 8 bases sitting between them. Germline V gene lookup returns CDR1 MNHEY and CDR2 SVGAGI.

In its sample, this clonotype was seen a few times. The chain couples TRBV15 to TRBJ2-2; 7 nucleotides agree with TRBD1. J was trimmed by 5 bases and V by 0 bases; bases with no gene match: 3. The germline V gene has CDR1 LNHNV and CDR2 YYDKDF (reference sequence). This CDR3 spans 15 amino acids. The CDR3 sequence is CATSRDQTGTGELFF. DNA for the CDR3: TGTGCCACCAGCAGAGATCAGACAGGGACCGGGGAGCTGTTTTTT.

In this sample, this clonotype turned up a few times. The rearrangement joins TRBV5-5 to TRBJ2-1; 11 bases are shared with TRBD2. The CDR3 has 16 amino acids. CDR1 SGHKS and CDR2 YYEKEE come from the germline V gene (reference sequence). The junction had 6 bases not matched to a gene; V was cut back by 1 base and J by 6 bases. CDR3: CASSLRVGLAANEQFF. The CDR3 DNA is TGTGCCAGCAGCTTGAGAGTGGGACTAGCGGCCAATGAGCAGTTCTTC.

CDR3: CASSPPLLYEQYF. The DNA for the CDR3 is TGTGCCAGCAGCCCGCCGTTGCTCTACGAGCAGTACTTC. The gene calls are TRBV7-2 and TRBJ2-7; unclear D gene. This CDR3 region has 13 residues. Trimming left V 5 bases short and J 3 bases short, with 11 bases between. CDR1 and CDR2 (germline): SGHTA, FQGNSA.

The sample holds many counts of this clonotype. The CDR3 here is CASSHLAGSYNEQFF. CDR3 in DNA: TGTGCCAGCAGTCATTTAGCGGGGAGCTACAATGAGCAGTTCTTC. V and J are TRBV6-1 and TRBJ2-1; 8 bases line up with TRBD2. CDR3 length: 15 residues. Germline V gene data show CDR1 as MNHNS and CDR2 as SASEGT. J lost 3 bases, V lost 5 bases, and 6 bases had no gene match.

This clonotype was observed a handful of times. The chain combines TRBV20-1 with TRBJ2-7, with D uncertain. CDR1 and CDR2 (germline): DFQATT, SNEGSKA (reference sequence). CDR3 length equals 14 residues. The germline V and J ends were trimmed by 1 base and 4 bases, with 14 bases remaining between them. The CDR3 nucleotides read TGCAGTGCTAGAGGTGGACCGACTCCATACGAGCAGTACTTC. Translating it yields CSARGGPTPYEQYF.

CDR3 loop: CASSAPGTSGRVNEQFF. The CDR3 DNA sequence: TGTGCCAGCAGCGCCCCCGGGACTAGCGGGAGAGTGAATGAGCAGTTCTTC. V gene TRBV9 combines with J gene TRBJ2-1; TRBD2 matches at 14 bases. Germline V gene data show CDR1 as SGDLS and CDR2 as YYNGEE. Unmatched junction bases numbered 9, after V lost 3 bases and J lost 7 bases. This CDR3 has 17 residues.

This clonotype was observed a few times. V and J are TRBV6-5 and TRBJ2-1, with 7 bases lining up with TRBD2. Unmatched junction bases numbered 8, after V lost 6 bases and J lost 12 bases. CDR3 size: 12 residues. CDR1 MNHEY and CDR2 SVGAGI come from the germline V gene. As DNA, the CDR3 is TGTGCCAGCAGCAATAGCGGGCGGGGGCAGTTCTTC. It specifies CASSNSGRGQFF.

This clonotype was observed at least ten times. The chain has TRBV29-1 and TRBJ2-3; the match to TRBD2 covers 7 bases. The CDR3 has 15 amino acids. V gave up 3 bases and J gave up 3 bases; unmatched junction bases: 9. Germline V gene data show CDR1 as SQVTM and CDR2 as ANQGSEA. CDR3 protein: CSVERRGGPTDTQYF. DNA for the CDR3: TGCAGCGTTGAGAGGCGGGGAGGGCCGACAGATACGCAGTATTTT.

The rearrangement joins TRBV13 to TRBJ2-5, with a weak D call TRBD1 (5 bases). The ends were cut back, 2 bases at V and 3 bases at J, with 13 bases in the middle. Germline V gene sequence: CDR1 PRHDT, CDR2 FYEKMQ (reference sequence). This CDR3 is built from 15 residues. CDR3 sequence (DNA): TGTGCCAGCAGCTTAAGGGGAACCGTCGAAGAGACCCAGTACTTC. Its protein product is CASSLRGTVEETQYF.

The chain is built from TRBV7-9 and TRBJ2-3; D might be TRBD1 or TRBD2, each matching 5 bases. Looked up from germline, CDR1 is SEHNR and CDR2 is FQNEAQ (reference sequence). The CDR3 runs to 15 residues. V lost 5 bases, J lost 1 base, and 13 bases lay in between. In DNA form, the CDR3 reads TGTGCCAGCAGCGCGAGGGGCTTTGGCACAGATACGCAGTATTTT. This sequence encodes CASSARGFGTDTQYF.

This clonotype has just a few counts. The CDR3: CARFSGGADTGELFF. CDR3 DNA: TGTGCCAGATTTAGCGGGGGGGCCGATACCGGGGAGCTGTTTTTT. The chain couples TRBV21-1 to TRBJ2-2; the DNA was not compared with TRBD2, the D call given in the table. TRBV21-1 is termed a pseudogene. The CDR3 is 15 amino acids.

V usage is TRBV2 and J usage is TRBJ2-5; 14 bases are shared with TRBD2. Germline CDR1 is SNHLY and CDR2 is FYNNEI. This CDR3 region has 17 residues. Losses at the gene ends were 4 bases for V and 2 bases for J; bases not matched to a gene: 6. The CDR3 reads CASSGPRTSGRQETQYF. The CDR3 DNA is TGTGCCAGCAGTGGCCCTAGGACTAGCGGGAGGCAAGAGACCCAGTACTTC.

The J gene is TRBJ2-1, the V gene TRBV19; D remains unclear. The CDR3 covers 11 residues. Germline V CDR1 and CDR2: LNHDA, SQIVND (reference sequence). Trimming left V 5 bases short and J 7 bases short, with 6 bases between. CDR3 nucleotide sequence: TGTGCCAGTAGTGCTCCTAATGAGCAGTTCTTC. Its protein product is CASSAPNEQFF.

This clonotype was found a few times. DNA for the CDR3: TGTGCCAGCAGCTTTGGGACAGGCCAGACCCAGTACTTC. Amino acid sequence: CASSFGTGQTQYF. The chain combines TRBV5-6 with TRBJ2-5; 8 bases match TRBD1. The CDR3 totals 13 residues. The V segment lost 2 bases and the J segment 6 bases; nucleotides outside the gene matches: 3. Germline V lookup: CDR1 SGHDT, CDR2 YYEEEE.

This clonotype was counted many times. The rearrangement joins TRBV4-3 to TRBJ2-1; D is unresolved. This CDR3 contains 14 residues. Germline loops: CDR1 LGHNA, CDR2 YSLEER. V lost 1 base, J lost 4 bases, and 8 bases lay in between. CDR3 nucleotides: TGCGCCAGCAGCCAAGCTACCACTTACAATGAGCAGTTCTTC. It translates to CASSQATTYNEQFF.

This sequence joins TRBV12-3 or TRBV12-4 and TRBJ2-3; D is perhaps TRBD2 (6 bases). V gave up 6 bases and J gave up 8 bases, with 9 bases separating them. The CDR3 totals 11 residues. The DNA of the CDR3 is TGTGCCAGCAGCACGGGGGTTACGCAGTATTTT. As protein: CASSTGVTQYF.

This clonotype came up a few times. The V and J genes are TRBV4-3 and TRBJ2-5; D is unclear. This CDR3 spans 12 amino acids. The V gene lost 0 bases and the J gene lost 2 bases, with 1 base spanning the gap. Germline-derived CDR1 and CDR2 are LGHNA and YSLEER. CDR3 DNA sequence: TGCGCCAGCAGCCAAGAGCAAGAGACCCAGTACTTC. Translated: CASSQEQETQYF.

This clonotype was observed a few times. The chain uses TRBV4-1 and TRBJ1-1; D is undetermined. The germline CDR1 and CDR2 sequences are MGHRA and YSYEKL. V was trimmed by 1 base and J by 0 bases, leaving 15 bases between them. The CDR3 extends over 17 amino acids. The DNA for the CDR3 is TGCGCCAGCAGCCAAGTCCCACGGTCTGAAATGAACACTGAAGCTTTCTTT. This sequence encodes CASSQVPRSEMNTEAFF.